These T cell receptor beta chains were read from a single sample in a study of blood T cell repertoires in COVID-19. Assay used: immunoSEQ multiplex PCR; TCRdb lists only in-frame clones, some missing. The sample consists of about 33,000 clones, nearly 80% of them appearing once. Sequencing was performed on peripheral blood. These TCRs come from a man at least 80 years old with acute or convalescent COVID-19. The conserved cysteine and the conserved F or W are not part of the CDR3 here. The D gene is left open where the match is weak.

v_call	j_call	d_call	cdr3_aa
TRBV19	TRBJ1-1	NA	ASSAPQGNTEAF
TRBV7-2	TRBJ1-2	NA	ASSPGPGQGQGYT
TRBV5-1	TRBJ1-6	NA	ASSFGTQNSPLH
TRBV7-9	TRBJ2-3	TRBD2	ASSRALAGVTDTQY
TRBV20-1	TRBJ2-2	TRBD1	SASVRGPAGELF
TRBV5-5	TRBJ1-2	TRBD1	ASSSGQGSGYT
TRBV2	TRBJ1-1	TRBD1	ASRRLRQGVATEAF
TRBV24-1	TRBJ2-3	NA	ATSEPDSESTDTQY
TRBV6-5	TRBJ1-5	NA	ASTGVSNQPQH
TRBV12-3/TRBV12-4	TRBJ2-1	TRBD1	ASDRGVGNEQF
TRBV27	TRBJ2-2	NA	ASSFTVNTGELF
TRBV5-1	TRBJ2-3	TRBD2	ASSPTSGTDTQY
TRBV19	TRBJ1-2	NA	ASSLTGPYGYT
TRBV6-5	TRBJ2-2	TRBD1	ASSYDRGANTGELF
TRBV11-3	TRBJ2-4	NA	ASAQGAKNIQY
TRBV3-1/TRBV3-2	TRBJ2-1	TRBD2	ASSPIVSGGYNEQF
TRBV4-2	TRBJ2-6	NA	ASSQDALTSSGANVLT
TRBV19	TRBJ2-2	TRBD2	ASSAKRGFTGELF
TRBV3-1/TRBV3-2	TRBJ1-6	TRBD1	ASSQGTGANSPLH
TRBV29-1	TRBJ2-7	NA	SVEVGLSSYEQY
TRBV5-1	TRBJ2-4	NA	ASSLTTLIGKNIQY
TRBV5-1	TRBJ2-2	NA	ASSSRGDTGELF
TRBV11-1	TRBJ2-7	TRBD2	ASSFSGASSYEQY
TRBV4-1	TRBJ2-3	TRBD2	ASSPWTSGASRGDTQY
TRBV29-1	TRBJ1-5	TRBD1	SVTIDRGDGQPQH
TRBV20-1	TRBJ2-4	TRBD2	SASMAGDLAKNIQY
TRBV3-1/TRBV3-2	TRBJ1-3	NA	ASSQETAPGNTIY
TRBV10-3	TRBJ2-5	NA	AISGGTGGETQY
TRBV4-2	TRBJ2-3	TRBD2	ASSQVTSGENTQY
TRBV5-6	TRBJ2-6	NA	ASSSPISGANVLT
TRBV28	TRBJ1-3	NA	ASSLTDRTGSGNTIY
TRBV7-2	TRBJ1-2	NA	ASSSRNFRGGYT
TRBV19	TRBJ2-2	NA	ASRPRHRTGELF
TRBV27	TRBJ1-2	TRBD1	ASSLTGVAGYT
TRBV30	TRBJ1-1	TRBD1	AWSVGGFGTEAF
TRBV11-3	TRBJ1-2	NA	ASSFEGYT
TRBV2	TRBJ1-5	NA	ASREANQPQH
TRBV2	TRBJ2-5	TRBD2	ASRRAGAQY
TRBV3-1/TRBV3-2	TRBJ1-1	TRBD1	ASSDTGQGRYRPEAF
TRBV19	TRBJ1-2	NA	ASSIRGYGYT
TRBV10-3	TRBJ2-1	NA	AISERNEQF
TRBV7-7	TRBJ2-2	NA	ASSQADTATGELF